One sample yielded the 18 T cell receptor beta chains listed below, sequenced in a study of regulatory T cells in long-lasting Graves disease. iRepertoire HTBI primers and Arm-PCR of CDR3 regions built TCR beta libraries. TCRdb recomputed calls from the multiplex PCR reads with MiXCR, one row per CDR3 protein. The sample holds about 500,000 distinct CDR3 sequences; 12% are singletons and the top ten take 8.9%. Time point denoted: newly diagnosed GD, antithyroid drugs for less than 3 months. PBMC-derived RNA was used for the TCR library. The data also belong to a second study, concerning T cells in Graves' hyperthyroidism and ophthalmopathy.

The sequences come from peripheral blood mononuclear cells (PBMCs), collected at new diagnosis, from a patient treated with antithyroid drugs. The receptors here all came from a woman between 25 and 40 years old with Graves disease.

This clonotype has at least ten counts. The chain links TRBV6-2 or TRBV6-3 to TRBJ2-1; 11 nucleotides align to TRBD2. This CDR3 has 18 residues. The V gene end was trimmed by 6 bases and the J gene end by 0 bases; junction bases not matched to a gene: 10. Germline values: CDR1 MNHEY, CDR2 SVGEGT. The DNA for the CDR3 is TGTGCCAGCAGGGGGCTAGCGGGAGGACTTAGCTCCTACAATGAGCAGTTCTTC. Residues: CASRGLAGGLSSYNEQFF.

This clonotype showed up just a few times. V gene TRBV6-1 combines with J gene TRBJ2-7, with D perhaps matching TRBD2 (6 bases). Germline CDR1 reads MNHNS; CDR2 reads SASEGT. The CDR3 extends over 14 amino acids. Trimming removed 5 bases at V and 0 bases at J, with 11 bases between. The CDR3 reads CASSPLAVSYEQYF. DNA of the CDR3: TGTGCCAGCAGTCCATTAGCGGTCTCCTACGAGCAGTACTTC.

This clonotype showed up many times. The chain has TRBV20-1 and TRBJ2-3; 9 bases fit TRBD2. Germline trimming cut 0 bases from V and 0 bases from J; bases unmatched to any gene: 7. The germline V gene has CDR1 DFQATT and CDR2 SNEGSKA (reference sequence). The CDR3 runs 17 residues. The CDR3 region is CSARELAGIPSTDTQYF. The CDR3 nucleotides are TGCAGTGCTAGAGAGCTAGCGGGGATTCCGAGCACAGATACGCAGTATTTT.

The rearrangement uses TRBV7-7 and TRBJ2-1; 7 bases fit TRBD2. The CDR3 extends over 13 amino acids. V was clipped by 5 bases and J by 9 bases; unmatched bases: 7. The V gene's germline CDR1 is SSHAT and CDR2 FNYEAQ (reference sequence). CDR3 nucleotide sequence: TGTGCCAGCAGCCCCACTAGCGTTAGTGAGCAGTTCTTC. Translation: CASSPTSVSEQFF.

This clonotype was detected ten times or more. This chain joins TRBV18 and TRBJ1-4, with 7 bases fitting TRBD1. Germline values: CDR1 KGHSH, CDR2 LQKENI. V dropped 4 bases and J dropped 0; count of bases not matched to a gene: 5. This CDR3 region has 16 residues. The CDR3 loop is CASSHRGSATNEKLFF. In DNA form, the CDR3 reads TGTGCCAGCTCACACAGGGGAAGTGCAACTAATGAAAAACTGTTTTTT.

This clonotype was picked up many times. The rearrangement uses TRBV6-1 and TRBJ1-1, with D maybe TRBD1 (6 bases). With 4 bases removed from V and 3 bases from J, the gap between germline ends came to 12 bases. CDR1 and CDR2 from the germline V gene are MNHNS and SASEGT. The CDR3 covers 14 residues. For the CDR3, the DNA is TGTGCCAGCAGTGCGGTACAGGGCTACACTGAAGCTTTCTTT. Translation gives CASSAVQGYTEAFF.

In this sample, this clonotype turned up many times. The V and J genes are TRBV5-1 and TRBJ1-1; tentative D call: TRBD1 (5 bases). Germline CDR1 and CDR2: SGHRS and YFSETQ. The CDR3 length is 13 residues. V was clipped by 2 bases and J by 5 bases, with 10 bases between them. CDR3 nucleotide sequence: TGCGCCAGCAGCTTTATGGGGGAAACTGAAGCTTTCTTT. Translating it yields CASSFMGETEAFF.

This clonotype was seen repeatedly, ten times or more. V gene TRBV2 combines with J gene TRBJ2-7; no clear D. This CDR3 contains 11 residues. Germline CDR1 and CDR2: SNHLY and FYNNEI. V shed 6 bases and J shed 5 bases, with 8 bases lying between them. The CDR3 loop reads CASSLGNEQYF. The CDR3 DNA sequence: TGTGCCAGCAGCTTAGGGAACGAGCAGTACTTC.

Comments on this clonotype: This likely came from a read error, as a far larger clone is one base away. This sequence joins TRBV2 and TRBJ2-1; 9 bases are a match to TRBD1. The assigned J gene may be wrong: the sequence end matches TRBJ2-5 better. Germline values: CDR1 SNHLY, CDR2 FYNNEI. The CDR3 contains 14 residues. This CDR3 reads CASSADRGEETQYF. The DNA of the CDR3 is TGTGCCAGCAGTGCGGACAGGGGCGAGGAGACCCAGTACTTC.

This clonotype was counted many times. The CDR3 bases are TGTGCCAGCAGTTACTCGCGGGGGGGCAGGGACACTGAAGCTTTCTTT. Translating gives CASSYSRGGRDTEAFF. The chain links TRBV6-5 to TRBJ1-1; weak D call: TRBD1 (6 bases). Trimming took off 0 bases at V and 3 bases at J, with 14 bases between the two ends. This CDR3 has 16 amino acids. Germline CDR1 reads MNHEY; CDR2 reads SVGAGI.

This clonotype showed up just a few times. This chain joins TRBV5-1 and TRBJ1-2; weak D call: TRBD1 (5 bases). This CDR3 has 16 amino acids. CDR1 is SGHRS and CDR2 is YFSETQ in the germline V gene. Between the trimmed V and J ends, which lost 1 base and 4 bases, there was a span of 17 bases. The CDR3 region has the DNA TGCGCCAGCAGCTTGACGGCAGGGAACGATATCTATGGCTACACCTTC. This gives the protein CASSLTAGNDIYGYTF. Combining the CDR3 with reference TRBV5-1 and TRBJ1-2 gives the whole variable domain KAGVTQTPRYLIKTRGQQVTLSCSPISGHRSVSWYQQTPGQGLQFLFEYFSETQRNKGNFPGRFSGRQFSNSRSEMNVSTLELGDSALYLCASSLTAGNDIYGYTFGSGTRLTVV.

In this sample, this clonotype turned up a few times. The rearrangement links TRBV9 to TRBJ2-1, with TRBD2 identical over 10 bases. The germline CDR1 and CDR2 sequences are SGDLS and YYNGEE. The CDR3 runs to 15 residues. Trimming cost V 4 bases and J 2 bases; bases outside gene matches: 3. CDR3 in DNA: TGTGCCAGCAGCTCGACTAGCGGGCCCTACAATGAGCAGTTCTTC. It specifies CASSSTSGPYNEQFF.

There are many counts of this clonotype. V is TRBV30 and J is TRBJ1-2; D remains unclear. There are 13 residues in the CDR3. V was clipped by 0 bases and J by 7 bases, with 12 bases between them. Looked up from germline, CDR1 is GTSNPN and CDR2 is SVGIG (reference sequence). The CDR3 protein is CAWSVRKDSGYTF. CDR3 coding DNA: TGTGCCTGGAGTGTACGAAAGGATTCTGGCTACACCTTC.

The sample holds a few counts of this clonotype. J is TRBJ2-1 and V is TRBV3-1; D is undetermined. The CDR3 runs 15 residues. Between the trimmed V and J ends, which lost 3 bases and 9 bases, there was a span of 18 bases. CDR1 and CDR2 from the germline V gene are LGHDT and YNNKEL (reference sequence). CDR3 coding DNA: TGTGCCAGCAGCCACCAAATCCAGCCCTCTGGTGAGCAGTTCTTC. Its protein product is CASSHQIQPSGEQFF.

The chain recombines TRBV29-1 with TRBJ1-4, with D possibly matching TRBD1 (5 bases). Trimming pared 6 bases from V and 7 bases from J, leaving 21 bases between. The CDR3 is made up of 15 amino acids. The germline V gene encodes CDR1 SQVTM and CDR2 ANQGSEA. CDR3: CSVLKAPSRGEKLFF. The CDR3 DNA sequence: TGCAGCGTCTTGAAAGCACCTTCTAGGGGTGAAAAACTGTTTTTT.

This clonotype was counted many times. The chain joins TRBV11-2 to TRBJ2-7; D remains unclear. The CDR3 consists of 12 residues. Looked up from germline, CDR1 is SGHAT and CDR2 is FQNNGV. The ends were cut back, 6 bases at V and 4 bases at J, with 10 bases in the middle. The CDR3 reads CASSPPVYEQYF. CDR3 in DNA: TGTGCCAGCAGTCCCCCGGTTTACGAGCAGTACTTC.

Ten or more counts support this clonotype. The chain employs TRBV2 and TRBJ2-7, with TRBD2 identical over 11 bases. The CDR3 runs 13 residues. V shed 8 bases, J shed 5 bases, and the junction held 5 bases outside the gene matches. The germline gives CDR1 SNHLY, CDR2 FYNNEI. The CDR3 nucleotides are TGTGCCAGCCAGACTAGCGGGAACCACGAGCAGTACTTC. Translating it yields CASQTSGNHEQYF.

The chain couples TRBV6-1 to TRBJ2-7; tentative D call: TRBD1 (7 bases). The germline CDR1 and CDR2 sequences are MNHNS and SASEGT. Trimming left V 6 bases short and J 6 bases short, with 21 bases between. CDR3 size: 15 residues. The CDR3 sequence: CASSQYPQGRFEQYF. The DNA for the CDR3 is TGTGCCAGCAGCCAATACCCACAGGGGAGGTTCGAGCAGTACTTC.